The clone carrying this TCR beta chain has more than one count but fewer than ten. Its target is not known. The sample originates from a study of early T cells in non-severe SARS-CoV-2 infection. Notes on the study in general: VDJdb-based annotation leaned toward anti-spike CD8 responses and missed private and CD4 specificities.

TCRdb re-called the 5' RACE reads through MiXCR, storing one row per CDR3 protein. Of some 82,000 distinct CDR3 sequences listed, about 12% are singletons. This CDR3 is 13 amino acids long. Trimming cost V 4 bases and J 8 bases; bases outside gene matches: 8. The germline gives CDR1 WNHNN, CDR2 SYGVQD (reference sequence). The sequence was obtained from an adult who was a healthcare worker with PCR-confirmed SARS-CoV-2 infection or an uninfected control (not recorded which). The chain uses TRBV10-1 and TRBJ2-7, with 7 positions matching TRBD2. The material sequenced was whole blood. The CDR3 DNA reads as TGCGCCAGCAGTGCCACCGGACTAGGAAAGCAGTACTTC. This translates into CASSATGLGKQYF.